Below, one TCR beta chain is given with its context. Its antigen is as yet unknown. Treatment defined: approximately nine-day PBMC culture with coronavirus spike peptide pools or control peptides (ViraFEST assay). Once peptide pools had expanded antigen-specific T cells, ViraFEST sequenced TCRs. Cultured CD4+ T cell DNA underwent sequencing with the Oncomine TCR Beta short-read assay. TCRdb re-derived calls from the PCR reads in MiXCR, one entry per CDR3 protein. The sample records 14,000 or so distinct CDR3 sequences, under 30% being singletons. Germline-derived CDR1 and CDR2 are MNHNS and SASEGT. Trimming removed 6 bases from V and 3 bases from J, with 20 bases in between. The CDR3 covers 16 residues. These data are taken from a study of vaccination and CD4 T cells after COVID-19. As for the study in general: Two of the convalescents were Hispanic, and the group consisted of six males and four females. With a range of 35 to 161, the median interval from diagnosis to drawing post-COVID samples was approximately 100 days.

V usage is TRBV6-1 and J usage is TRBJ1-2; no definite D call. Material for sequencing was cultured CD4+ T cells from blood. This clonotype was sampled from a human donor with COVID-19. The CDR3 DNA follows: TGTGCCAGCAGCCATCCGGTACCGAAGCCCGACTATGGCTACACCTTC. Its translation is CASSHPVPKPDYGYTF.